This T cell receptor beta chain comes out of a study of blood T cell repertoires in COVID-19. In the study overall: From the United States, Italy and Spain came samples of acute and convalescent COVID-19.

Clones were read by immunoSEQ multiplex PCR, and TCRdb kept only the in-frame ones, dropping some. Of 230,000 or so clones listed, 70% to 85% are singletons. The sample consisted of peripheral blood. The receptor was isolated from a woman aged 40 to 50 who had recovered from COVID-19.

CDR3 sequence (DNA): TGCAGCGTTGATTCCCCCGCGGTATATGGCTACACCTTC. This gives the protein CSVDSPAVYGYTF. The chain joins TRBV29-1 to TRBJ1-2; D ambiguous. Germline V gene data show CDR1 as SQVTM and CDR2 as ANQGSEA. The CDR3 totals 13 residues. V lost 3 bases and J lost 5, with 13 bases in between.